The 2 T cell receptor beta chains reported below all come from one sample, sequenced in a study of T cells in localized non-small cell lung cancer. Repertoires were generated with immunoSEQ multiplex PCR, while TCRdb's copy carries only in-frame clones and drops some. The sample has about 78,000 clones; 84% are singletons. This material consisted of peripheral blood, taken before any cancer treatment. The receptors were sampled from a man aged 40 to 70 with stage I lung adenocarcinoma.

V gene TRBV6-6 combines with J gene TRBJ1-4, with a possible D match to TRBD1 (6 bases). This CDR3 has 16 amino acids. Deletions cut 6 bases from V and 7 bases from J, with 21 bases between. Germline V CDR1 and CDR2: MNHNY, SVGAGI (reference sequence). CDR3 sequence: CASSRQVAGAFEKLFF. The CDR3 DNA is TGTGCCAGCAGCCGACAGGTAGCAGGGGCGTTTGAAAAACTGTTTTTT.

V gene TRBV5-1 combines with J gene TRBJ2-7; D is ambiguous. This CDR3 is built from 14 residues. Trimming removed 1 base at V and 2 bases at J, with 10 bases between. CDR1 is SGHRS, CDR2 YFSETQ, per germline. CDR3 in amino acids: CASSLLWQTYEQYF. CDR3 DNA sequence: TGCGCCAGCAGCTTGCTCTGGCAAACCTACGAGCAGTACTTC.